This TCR beta chain was captured by sequencing in a study of T-cell reconstitution after alpha-beta-depleted transplantation in children. This sample's TCRbeta library carried unique molecular identifier barcodes. TCRdb recomputed calls from the PCR reads with MiXCR, one row per CDR3 protein. The table lists around 380,000 distinct CDR3 sequences, 11% of them singletons. This clonotype was counted at least ten times. The source material was PBMCs from the stem cell graft donor, sampled from the stem cell graft. This sequence was found in a human donor who donated a stem cell graft to a child with acute myeloid leukemia.

The CDR3, as DNA: TGTGCCAGCAGCCATGGCCCCCCGGAGGAGACCCAGTACTTC. It encodes CASSHGPPEETQYF. V is TRBV3-1 and J is TRBJ2-5; D is ambiguous. The CDR3 is 14 residues long. The V and J ends lost 3 bases and 5 bases respectively, with 13 bases between them. Germline loops: CDR1 LGHDT, CDR2 YNNKEL (reference sequence).